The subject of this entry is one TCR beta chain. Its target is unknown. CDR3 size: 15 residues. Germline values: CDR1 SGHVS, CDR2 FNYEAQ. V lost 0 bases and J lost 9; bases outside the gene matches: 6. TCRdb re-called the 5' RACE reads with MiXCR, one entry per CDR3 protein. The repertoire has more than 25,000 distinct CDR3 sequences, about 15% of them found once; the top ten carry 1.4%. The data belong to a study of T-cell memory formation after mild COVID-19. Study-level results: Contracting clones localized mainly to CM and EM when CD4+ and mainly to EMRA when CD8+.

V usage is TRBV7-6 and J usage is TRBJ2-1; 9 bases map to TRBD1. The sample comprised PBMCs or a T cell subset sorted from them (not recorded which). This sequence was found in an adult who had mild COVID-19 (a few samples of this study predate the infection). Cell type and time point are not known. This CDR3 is CASSLATGQGSEQFF. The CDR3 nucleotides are TGTGCCAGCAGCTTAGCGACGGGACAGGGCAGTGAGCAGTTCTTC.